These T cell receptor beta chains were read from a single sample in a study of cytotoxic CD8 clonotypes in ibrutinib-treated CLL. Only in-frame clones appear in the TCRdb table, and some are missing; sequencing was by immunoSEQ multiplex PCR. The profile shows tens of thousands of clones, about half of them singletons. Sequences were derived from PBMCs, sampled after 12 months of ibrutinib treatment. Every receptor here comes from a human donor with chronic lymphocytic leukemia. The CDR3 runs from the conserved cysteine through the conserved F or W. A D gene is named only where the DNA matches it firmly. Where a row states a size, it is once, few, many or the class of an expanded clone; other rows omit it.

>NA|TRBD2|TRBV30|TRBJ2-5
TGTGCCCGGGGACTAGCGGGAGGAGAGACCCAGTACTTC
CARGLAGGETQYF
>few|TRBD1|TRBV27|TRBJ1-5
TGTGCCACCCGGACAGGCCCCCTCAATCAGCCCCAGCATTTT
CATRTGPLNQPQHF
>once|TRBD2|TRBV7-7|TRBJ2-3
TGTGCTAGCAGCTTACTTCCGGGAGGGGATACGCAGTATTTT
CASSLLPGGDTQYF
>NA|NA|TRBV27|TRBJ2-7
TGTGCCAGCATGGGGGCTTCATACGAGCAGTACTTC
CASMGASYEQYF
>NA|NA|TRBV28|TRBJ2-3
TGTGCCAGCAGTCCCATATCTGTAGTGCCGGCAGATACGCAGTATTTT
CASSPISVVPADTQYF
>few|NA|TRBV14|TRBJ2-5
TGTGCCAGCAGCCAAGATTGGGGGGCCCAGTACTTC
CASSQDWGAQYF
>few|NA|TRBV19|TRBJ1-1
TGTGCCAGTAGTAGAGATCAAGACACTGAAGCTTTCTTT
CASSRDQDTEAFF
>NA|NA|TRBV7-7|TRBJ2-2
TGTGCTAGCAGCTCCCCGGGACTCGGGACCGGGGAGCTGTTTTTT
CASSSPGLGTGELFF
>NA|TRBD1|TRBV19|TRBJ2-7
TGTGCCAGTAGTTCTCAGACAGGGGGCGCCTACGAGCAGTACTTC
CASSSQTGGAYEQYF
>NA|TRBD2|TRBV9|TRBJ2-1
TGTGCCAGCAGCGTAGTGGGGACTAGTTATGAGCAGTTCTTC
CASSVVGTSYEQFF
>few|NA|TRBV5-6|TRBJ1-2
TGTGCCAGCAGCTTGGAAGTGGGGGGAACTGCTAACTATGGCTACACCTTC
CASSLEVGGTANYGYTF
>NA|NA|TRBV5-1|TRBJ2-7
TGCGCCAGCAGCTTGGGGCACGACTACGAGCAGTACTTC
CASSLGHDYEQYF
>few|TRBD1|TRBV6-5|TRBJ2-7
TGTGCCAGCGGGAGGACAGGGTACGAGCAGTACTTC
CASGRTGYEQYF
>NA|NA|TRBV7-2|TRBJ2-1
TGTGCCAGCAGCACTAGCCTCGGTTCCAATGAGCAGTTCTTC
CASSTSLGSNEQFF
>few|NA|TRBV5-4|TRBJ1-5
TGTGCCAGCAGCCTAACAGGAGAAGGACCCCAGCATTTT
CASSLTGEGPQHF
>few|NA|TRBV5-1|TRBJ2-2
TGCGCCAGCAGCGAGGGCAGAACGAACACCGGGGAGCTGTTTTTT
CASSEGRTNTGELFF
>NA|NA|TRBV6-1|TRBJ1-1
TGTGCCAGCAGTGAAATGACAGACACTGAAGCTTTCTTT
CASSEMTDTEAFF
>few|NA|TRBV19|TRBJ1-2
TGTGCCAGTAGCCGGGACTGGAACTATGGCTACACCTTC
CASSRDWNYGYTF
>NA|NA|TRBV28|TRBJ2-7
TGTGCCAGCGGGCCTCCAGTGGGGGCCTCCTACGAGCAGTACTTC
CASGPPVGASYEQYF
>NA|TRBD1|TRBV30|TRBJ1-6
TGTGCCTGGAGTGCCAGGACAGGGGGTTTCCTTAATTCACCCCTCCACTTT
CAWSARTGGFLNSPLHF
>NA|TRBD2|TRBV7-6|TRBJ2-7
TGTGCCAGCAGCTCGAGGCGGGGGGAAAGCTACGAGCAGTACTTC
CASSSRRGESYEQYF
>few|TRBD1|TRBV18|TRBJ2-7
TGTGCCAGCTCACGGGCAGGGGGCTCCTACGAGCAGTACTTC
CASSRAGGSYEQYF
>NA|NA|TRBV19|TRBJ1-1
TGTGCCAGTAGTATTGGCGCAACGAACACTGAAGCTTTCTTT
CASSIGATNTEAFF
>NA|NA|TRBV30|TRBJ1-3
TGTGCCTGGAGTTATAAGGGATACTCTGGAAACACCATATATTTT
CAWSYKGYSGNTIYF
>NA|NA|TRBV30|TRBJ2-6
TGTGCCTGGTCCTCTCCGGGACTGCACTCTGGGGCCAACGTCCTGACTTTC
CAWSSPGLHSGANVLTF
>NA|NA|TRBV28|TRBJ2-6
TGTGCCAGCAGCCTAGTGGACGCTGGGGCCAACGTCCTGACTTTC
CASSLVDAGANVLTF
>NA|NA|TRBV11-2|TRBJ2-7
TGTGCCAGCAGCTCCAGACCGGACAGATCCTACGAGCAGTACTTC
CASSSRPDRSYEQYF
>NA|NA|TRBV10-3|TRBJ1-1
TGTGCCATCAGGGGACAAGTGAACACTGAAGCTTTCTTT
CAIRGQVNTEAFF
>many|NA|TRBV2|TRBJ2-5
TGTGCCAGCAGTGCATTAACAGGGAACCGGGAGACCCAGTACTTC
CASSALTGNRETQYF
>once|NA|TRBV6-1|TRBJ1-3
TGTGCCAGCAGTGAAGTGGGGGACACTGGAAACACCATATATTTT
CASSEVGDTGNTIYF
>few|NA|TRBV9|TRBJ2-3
TGTGCCAGCAGCGTAGCGTTAGTCGGGGGCACAGATACGCAGTATTTT
CASSVALVGGTDTQYF
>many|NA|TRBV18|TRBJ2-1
TGTGCCAGCTCTCAAAAAGACCAGGGGGAGGGGTTCTTC
CASSQKDQGEGFF
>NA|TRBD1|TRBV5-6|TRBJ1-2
TGTGCCAGCAGCACGAGGGACAGGGGGCGGTATGGCTACACCTTC
CASSTRDRGRYGYTF
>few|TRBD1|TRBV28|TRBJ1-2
TGTGCCAGCAGCTCAAGACAGGGGGCTGGCTACACCTTC
CASSSRQGAGYTF
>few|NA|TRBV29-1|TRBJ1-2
TGCAGCGTTGATTCCCCTGGACTGGATTATGGCTACACCTTC
CSVDSPGLDYGYTF
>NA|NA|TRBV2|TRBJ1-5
TGTGCCAGCAGTGTTAGCAATCAGCCCCAGCATTTT
CASSVSNQPQHF
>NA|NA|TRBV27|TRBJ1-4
TGTGCCAGCAGTCTAACTAGCGTAGGTGAAAAACTGTTTTTT
CASSLTSVGEKLFF
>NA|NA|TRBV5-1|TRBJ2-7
TGCGCCAGCAGATTGGGGGAGTGGGCCTCCTACGAGCAGTACTTC
CASRLGEWASYEQYF
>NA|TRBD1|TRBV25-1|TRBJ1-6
TGTGCCAGCAGTGAACCGGACAGGGGCGGGAATTCACCCCTCCACTTT
CASSEPDRGGNSPLHF
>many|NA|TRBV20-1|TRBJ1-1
TGCAGGGGACACATGAACACTGAAGCTTTCTTT
CRGHMNTEAFF
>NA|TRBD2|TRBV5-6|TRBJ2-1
TGTGCCAGCAGCCCTAAAGCTAGCGGCCCCTACAATGAGCAGTTCTTC
CASSPKASGPYNEQFF
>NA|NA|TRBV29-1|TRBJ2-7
TGCAGCGTTGTCCTAGCGCCTTCCTACGAGCAGTACTTC
CSVVLAPSYEQYF
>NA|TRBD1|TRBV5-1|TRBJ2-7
TGCGCCAGCAGCTTGAACAGGGGGCTTGAGCAGTACTTC
CASSLNRGLEQYF
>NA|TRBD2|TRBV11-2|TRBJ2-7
TGTGCCAGCAGTCCTGGACTAGCGGGAGGGAGTGGGCAGTACTTC
CASSPGLAGGSGQYF
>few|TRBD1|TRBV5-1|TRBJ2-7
TGCGCCAGCAGCCGGGGACAGGATTCCTACGAGCAGTACTTC
CASSRGQDSYEQYF
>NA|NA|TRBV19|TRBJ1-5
TGTGCCAGTAGTAGGGCAGGCGCTTATAGCAATCAGCCCCAGCATTTT
CASSRAGAYSNQPQHF
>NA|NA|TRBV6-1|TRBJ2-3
TGTGCCAGCAGTGTGACACTCAGGGATACGCAGTATTTT
CASSVTLRDTQYF
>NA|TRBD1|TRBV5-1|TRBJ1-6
TGCGCCAGCAGCTTGGTACAGGGGTCCTATAATTCACCCCTCCACTTT
CASSLVQGSYNSPLHF
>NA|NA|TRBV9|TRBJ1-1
TGTGCCAGCAGCTTACAGTACAGTAACACTGAAGCTTTCTTT
CASSLQYSNTEAFF
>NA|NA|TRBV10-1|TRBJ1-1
TGCGCCAGCGAGGGTGGGGGGGCCGCTTTCTTT
CASEGGGAAFF
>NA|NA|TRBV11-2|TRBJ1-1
TGTGCCAGCAGCTTAGGATGGGGAGAAGCTTTCTTT
CASSLGWGEAFF
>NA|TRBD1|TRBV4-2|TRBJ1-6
TGTGCCAGCAGCGGCCCGGGACAGAGTCATAATTCACCCCTCCACTTT
CASSGPGQSHNSPLHF
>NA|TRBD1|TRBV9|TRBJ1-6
TGTGCCAGCAGCGCAACCGGGACAGGGAATTCACCCCTCCACTTT
CASSATGTGNSPLHF
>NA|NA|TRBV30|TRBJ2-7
TGTGCCTGGAGCGACGTAGGGAGCTCCTACGAGCAGTACTTC
CAWSDVGSSYEQYF
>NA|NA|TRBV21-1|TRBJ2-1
TGTGCCAGCAGCCCCCGGGGACTAGAGGATGAGCAGTTCTTC
CASSPRGLEDEQFF